These 24 T cell receptor beta chains were sequenced from one sample in a study of radiotherapy plus CTLA-4 blockade in lung cancer (dated by TCRdb to about 2018). Library method: the immunoSEQ multiplex PCR assay. TCRdb took this table from immuneACCESS and kept in-frame rearrangements with V and J called. Such tables lack part of the clones; where checked against another copy, unresolved V genes explain under half of the gap, and the rest is unexplained. The sample has more than 55,000 clones on record, about three quarters of them singletons. Less than 4.5% of the sample is held by the ten biggest clonotypes. The source was peripheral blood, collected from a patient treated with radiotherapy plus ipilimumab. The origin of the receptors is a human donor with non-small cell lung cancer who had a partial response to radiotherapy plus ipilimumab.

In its sample, this clone was seen once. V and J are TRBV11-3 and TRBJ2-3; 9 nucleotides line up with TRBD2. V gave up 5 bases and J gave up 5 bases; unmatched junction bases: 8. The germline CDR1 and CDR2 sequences are SGHNT and YENEEA. The CDR3 has 15 residues. CDR3 region: CASSPLGGGVDTQYF. The CDR3 DNA follows: TGTGCCAGCAGCCCCTTGGGCGGGGGGGTAGATACGCAGTATTTT. The complete variable domain, with remaining parts taken from reference TRBV11-3 and TRBJ2-3, reads EAGVVQSPRYKIIEKKQPVAFWCNPISGHNTLYWYLQNLGQGPELLIRYENEEAVDDSQLPKDRFSAERLKGVDSTLKIQPAELGDSAVYLCASSPLGGGVDTQYFGPGTRLTVL.

This clone was counted ten times or more. The chain has TRBV30 and TRBJ1-1, with D tentatively TRBD1 (6 bases). The germline CDR1 and CDR2 sequences are GTSNPN and SVGIG (reference sequence). With 1 base removed from V and 7 bases from J, the gap between germline ends came to 10 bases. The CDR3 sequence is 12 residues long. The CDR3 loop reads CAWSGTVGEAFF. For the CDR3, the DNA is TGTGCCTGGAGTGGGACAGTCGGTGAAGCTTTCTTT.

V gene TRBV5-8 combines with J gene TRBJ2-7; 11 bases map to TRBD1. Unmatched junction bases numbered 4, after V lost 0 bases and J lost 2 bases. Germline-derived CDR1 and CDR2 are SGHTS and YDEGEE. The CDR3 is 16 residues long. The DNA of the CDR3 is TGTGCCAGCAGCTTGGCCGGGACAGGGGGGCCCTACGAGCAGTACTTC. Residues: CASSLAGTGGPYEQYF.

The genes are TRBV5-6 and TRBJ2-3; 8 bases match TRBD1. Germline CDR1 is SGHDT and CDR2 is YYEEEE. V was pared by 0 bases and J by 3 bases, with 0 bases of the junction left unmatched. The CDR3 length is 14 residues. The CDR3 DNA sequence: TGTGCCAGCAGCTTGGGGACAGGGACAGATACGCAGTATTTT. It specifies CASSLGTGTDTQYF.

This chain uses TRBV19 with TRBJ2-2; no clear D. The CDR3 contains 13 residues. In germline, CDR1 is LNHDA, CDR2 SQIVND (reference sequence). V gave up 3 bases and J gave up 3 bases, with 5 bases separating them. CDR3 sequence (DNA): TGTGCCAGTAGTATGAGGTACACCGGGGAGCTGTTTTTT. This encodes CASSMRYTGELFF.

This clone has a handful of counts. J is TRBJ2-1 and V is TRBV18; D is unresolved. The V and J ends lost 2 bases and 5 bases respectively, with 10 bases between them. Germline V gene data show CDR1 as KGHSH and CDR2 as LQKENI. The CDR3 loop spans 14 amino acids. DNA for the CDR3: TGTGCCAGCTCACCAACCACTCGGGACAATGAGCAGTTCTTC. As protein: CASSPTTRDNEQFF.

The chain joins TRBV5-6 to TRBJ1-1; 10 nucleotides match TRBD1. Germline loops: CDR1 SGHDT, CDR2 YYEEEE. CDR3 length equals 18 residues. V lost 4 bases to trimming and J lost 2 bases; unmatched junction nucleotides: 14. The CDR3 loop is CASSLGTGTGVSNTEAFF. CDR3 DNA sequence: TGTGCCAGCAGCCTAGGTACCGGGACAGGGGTTTCTAACACTGAAGCTTTCTTT. Looking up the rest from reference TRBV5-6 and TRBJ1-1 gives the full variable domain: DAGVTQSPTHLIKTRGQQVTLRCSPKSGHDTVSWYQQALGQGPQFIFQYYEEEERQRGNFPDRFSGHQFPNYSSELNVNALLLGDSALYLCASSLGTGTGVSNTEAFFGQGTRLTVV.

For the CDR3, the DNA is TGTGCCAGTAGTATTACAGGGAGAGAAACTGAAGCTTTCTTT. Translated: CASSITGRETEAFF. The genes are TRBV19 and TRBJ1-1, with D possibly being TRBD1 (6 bases). The ends were cut back, 3 bases at V and 5 bases at J, with 13 bases in the middle. The CDR3 contains 14 residues. Per the germline V gene, CDR1 is LNHDA and CDR2 is SQIVND (reference sequence).

The gene calls are TRBV9 and TRBJ1-4; 7 bases map to TRBD1. Unmatched junction bases numbered 10, after V lost 3 bases and J lost 8 bases. CDR1 SGDLS and CDR2 YYNGEE come from the germline V gene. The CDR3 sequence is 15 residues long. This CDR3 is CASSALGTVGEKLFF. In DNA, the CDR3 is TGTGCCAGCAGCGCCCTGGGGACAGTGGGAGAAAAACTGTTTTTT.

The V and J genes are TRBV11-2 and TRBJ2-5, with D unresolved. CDR1 and CDR2 (germline): SGHAT, FQNNGV. The CDR3 has 15 residues. V was clipped by 1 base and J by 2 bases, with 11 bases between them. The CDR3 loop reads CASSLVDNLQETQYF. As DNA, the CDR3 is TGTGCCAGCAGCTTAGTAGATAACCTGCAAGAGACCCAGTACTTC.

This clone was seen a single time. V is TRBV6-1 and J is TRBJ1-5; TRBD1 agrees at 8 bases. Per germline, CDR1 MNHNS and CDR2 SASEGT. This CDR3 region has 14 residues. V lost 6 bases to trimming and J lost 5 bases; unmatched junction nucleotides: 6. This chain's CDR3 is CASSETGVDQPQHF. In DNA, the CDR3 is TGTGCCAGCAGCGAGACAGGGGTAGATCAGCCCCAGCATTTT.

The CDR3 nucleotides are TGCAGCGTTGAAGGGACAGTCCGCTCCTACAATGAGCAGTTCTTC. Its translation: CSVEGTVRSYNEQFF. The V and J genes are TRBV29-1 and TRBJ2-1; possibly TRBD1 for D (6 bases). CDR3 length equals 15 residues. V lost 1 base, J lost 0 bases, and 10 bases lay in between. Germline lookup yields CDR1 SQVTM and CDR2 ANQGSEA.

V usage is TRBV5-1 and J usage is TRBJ2-7; tentative D call: TRBD2 (7 bases). Between the trimmed V and J ends, which lost 5 bases and 3 bases, there was a span of 12 bases. The CDR3 runs 13 residues. Germline CDR1 SGHRS, CDR2 YFSETQ. The CDR3 DNA sequence: TGCGCCAGCAGAGGAGGGGGGGACTACGAGCAGTACTTC. Translating it yields CASRGGGDYEQYF.

This clone was seen only once. The chain has TRBV11-2 and TRBJ2-3; the match to TRBD1 covers 9 bases. CDR1 and CDR2 (germline): SGHAT, FQNNGV. This CDR3 is 18 amino acids long. J lost 2 bases, V lost 3 bases, and 12 bases had no gene match. CDR3 region: CASSFGRDRVDYTDTQYF. Written as DNA, the CDR3 is TGTGCCAGCAGCTTTGGCCGGGACAGGGTAGACTACACAGATACGCAGTATTTT.

On this clone: The sample contains more than one DNA sequence encoding this CDR3. The V gene is TRBV6-1, the J gene TRBJ1-2; D might be TRBD1 (6 bases). Deletions cut 1 base from V and 8 bases from J, with 11 bases between. CDR3 length: 13 residues. The germline V gene encodes CDR1 MNHNS and CDR2 SASEGT. CDR3 protein: CASSEGGGRGYTF. Here the CDR3 DNA reads TGTGCCAGCAGTGAAGGGGGGGGGCGAGGCTACACCTTC.

J is TRBJ1-4 and V is TRBV18; 8 bases agree with TRBD1. Per the germline V gene, CDR1 is KGHSH and CDR2 is LQKENI. The V and J ends lost 5 bases and 8 bases, in that order; junction bases with no gene match: 10. This CDR3 is 15 amino acids long. The CDR3 loop is CASSKDRDGYEKLFF. DNA of the CDR3: TGTGCCAGCTCAAAGGACAGGGATGGGTACGAAAAACTGTTTTTT.

The chain uses TRBV6-6 and TRBJ2-1; 10 bases line up with TRBD1. V trimming: 5 bases; J trimming: 15 bases; junction bases outside the gene matches: 10. The length of the CDR3 is 13 residues. Germline V CDR1 and CDR2: MNHNY, SVGAGI (reference sequence). This chain's CDR3 is CASSPYDDRGPFF. The DNA for the CDR3 is TGTGCCAGCAGTCCTTATGATGACAGGGGGCCGTTCTTC.

The genes are TRBV28 and TRBJ1-4; D possibly corresponds to TRBD1 (6 bases). The CDR3 contains 14 residues. The V end was cut by 3 bases, the J end by 5 bases, with 10 bases between. Germline V CDR1 and CDR2: MDHEN, SYDVKM. The CDR3: CASSLGTPNEKLFF. CDR3 nucleotides: TGTGCCAGCAGTTTGGGGACACCGAATGAAAAACTGTTTTTT.

This clone was seen a single time. The chain has TRBV7-2 and TRBJ2-5; 11 bases align to TRBD2. This CDR3 region has 16 residues. Germline CDR1 is SGHTA and CDR2 is FQGNSA. V lost 5 bases to trimming and J lost 5 bases; unmatched junction nucleotides: 10. Written as DNA, the CDR3 is TGTGCCAGCAGCGCCAACTTAGCGGGGGGGCGGGAGACCCAGTACTTC. Translated: CASSANLAGGRETQYF.

The chain is built from TRBV6-5 and TRBJ2-1; 7 nucleotides line up with TRBD1. The CDR3 loop spans 12 amino acids. V shed 6 bases and J 6 bases; nucleotides not matched to a gene: 2. CDR1 and CDR2 from the germline V gene are MNHEY and SVGAGI. Here the CDR3 reads CASRSGGNEQFF. Written as DNA, the CDR3 is TGTGCCAGCAGATCAGGGGGCAATGAGCAGTTCTTC.

The chain is built from TRBV5-1 and TRBJ1-1; D unresolved. Germline V gives CDR1 SGHRS, CDR2 YFSETQ. Between the trimmed V and J ends, which lost 4 bases and 4 bases, there was a span of 17 bases. The CDR3 consists of 15 residues. The CDR3 sequence: CASSPLDGISTEAFF. For the CDR3, the DNA is TGCGCCAGCAGCCCCCTCGATGGTATTAGCACTGAAGCTTTCTTT.

The V call is TRBV28, the J call TRBJ1-5, with a possible D match to TRBD1 (6 bases). Germline loops: CDR1 MDHEN, CDR2 SYDVKM. Trimming stripped 2 bases from V and 1 base from J, with 12 bases between. The CDR3 is 16 residues long. The CDR3 DNA reads as TGTGCCAGCAGTTTAAGCAGGGGACGCAGCAATCAGCCCCAGCATTTT. It yields the protein CASSLSRGRSNQPQHF. Drawing the rest from reference TRBV28 and TRBJ1-5, the complete variable domain is DVKVTQSSRYLVKRTGEKVFLECVQDMDHENMFWYRQDPGLGLRLIYFSYDVKMKEKGDIPEGYSVSREKKERFSLILESASTNQTSMYLCASSLSRGRSNQPQHFGDGTRLSIL.

The chain is built from TRBV5-6 and TRBJ2-5; D is possibly TRBD1 (8 bases). Trimming cost V 3 bases and J 5 bases, with 14 bases left between them. CDR1 and CDR2 from the germline V gene are SGHDT and YYEEEE. The CDR3 has 14 amino acids. The CDR3 sequence: CASSWEGQEETQYF. DNA of the CDR3: TGTGCCAGCAGCTGGGAGGGACAGGAGGAGACCCAGTACTTC.

This rearrangement joins TRBV2 to TRBJ1-1; 7 nucleotides match TRBD1. The germline V gene has CDR1 SNHLY and CDR2 FYNNEI. The trim removed 6 bases at V and 1 base at J, leaving 5 bases unmatched. CDR3 length: 14 residues. The CDR3 DNA reads TGTGCCAGCAGGGAAAGGACAGGGAACACTGAAGCTTTCTTT. Translated, it gives CASRERTGNTEAFF.